This entry features one TCR beta chain sequence. The data belong to a study of cytomegalovirus exposure and HLA in healthy donors. The PCR made use of 60 Vbeta and 13 Jbeta primers. Generated by immunoSEQ multiplex PCR, the TCRdb table keeps only in-frame clones and is missing some. The sample contains some 30,000 clones, roughly 82% of which appear only once. Germline values: CDR1 WNHNN, CDR2 SYGVQD (reference sequence). The CDR3 contains 11 residues. The sequenced sample consisted of PBMCs. The receptor's source is a woman under 30 in good health and CMV-seronegative. The V gene is TRBV10-1, the J gene TRBJ2-5; D might be TRBD1 (6 bases). The J call may be in error: the DNA end matches TRBJ2-7 better. For the CDR3, the DNA is TGCGCCCAAGGACAGACCTACGAGCAGTACTTC. Protein sequence: CAQGQTYEQYF.